In its sample, the clone carrying this T cell receptor beta chain was seen many times. Its antigen remains unknown. Trimming removed 4 bases from V and 1 base from J, with 10 bases in between. The germline gives CDR1 MGHDK, CDR2 SYGVNS. CDR3 size: 15 residues. A single record per CDR3 protein comes from TCRdb applying MiXCR to the 5' RACE reads. The table includes approximately 470,000 distinct CDR3 sequences, over 12% detected once. The sample belongs to a study of identical twins. General observations from the study: Researchers reported excess low generation probability among twin-shared out-of-frame alpha sequences. Surplus twin overlap in beta out-of-frame sequences was less pronounced.

The data were also submitted as part of a second study, on yellow fever vaccine responses in identical twins.

Sample: CD4+ T cells sorted from blood. This clonotype originated in a woman in her late teens or twenties in good health. The V gene is TRBV25-1, the J gene TRBJ2-2; D perhaps matches TRBD1 (6 bases). The CDR3: CASSVGGMNTGELFF. CDR3 sequence (DNA): TGTGCCAGCAGTGTAGGGGGTATGAACACCGGGGAGCTGTTTTTT.